This is a list of T cell receptor beta chains from one sample in a study of blood T cells in healthy people across ages. From the 5' RACE reads, TCRdb called clonotypes with MiXCR, one entry per CDR3 protein. The data contain under 750,000 distinct CDR3 sequences, under 55% of them singletons. Sequenced sample: blood. These receptors all come from a man aged 80 or over in good health. Both conserved end residues are part of each CDR3. The order of the fields is CDR3 protein, CDR3 DNA, D gene, J gene, clone size, V gene. The D gene is left open where the match is weak. Part of the rows lack a size; the others show once, few, many or a class for expanded clones.

CASSVIFNTEAFF	TGTGCCAGCAGCGTAATTTTTAACACTGAAGCTTTCTTT	NA	TRBJ1-1	NA	TRBV9
CSARRALAGGLDTQYF	TGCAGTGCTAGACGTGCCCTAGCGGGGGGATTGGATACGCAGTATTTT	TRBD2	TRBJ2-3	NA	TRBV20-1
CASSWGTGNDGYTF	TGCGCCAGCAGCTGGGGGACAGGCAACGATGGCTACACCTTC	TRBD1	TRBJ1-2	few	TRBV5-1
CASCLTGTYQPQHF	TGTGCCAGCTGTCTGACAGGCACTTATCAGCCCCAGCATTTT	NA	TRBJ1-5	NA	TRBV12-3/TRBV12-4
CASSPPSGRDRDTQYF	TGTGCCAGCAGCCCCCCTAGCGGGAGGGATAGAGATACGCAGTATTTT	TRBD2	TRBJ2-3	once	TRBV5-6
CASSLTGHGEETQYF	TGTGCCAGCAGCTTAACGGGACATGGGGAAGAGACCCAGTACTTC	NA	TRBJ2-5	NA	TRBV7-3
CASSLTPGGPYEQFF	TGTGCCAGCAGCTTAACACCGGGAGGGCCTTATGAGCAGTTCTTC	TRBD2	TRBJ2-1	NA	TRBV7-3
CVIIGVSMNTEAFF	TGTGTTATAATTGGGGTTTCTATGAACACTGAAGCTTTCTTT	NA	TRBJ1-1	NA	TRBV6-5
CASSPTGDETQYF	TGTGCCAGCAGTCCAACAGGGGACGAGACCCAGTACTTC	TRBD1	TRBJ2-5	few	TRBV12-3/TRBV12-4
CASSPGQLSYNEQFF	TGTGCCAGCAGCCCCGGACAGCTCTCCTACAATGAGCAGTTCTTC	NA	TRBJ2-1	NA	TRBV11-3
CASSQQGREQYF	TGTGCCAGCAGCCAACAGGGGAGGGAGCAGTACTTC	NA	TRBJ2-7	NA	TRBV3-1
CASSVVVTYGYTF	TGTGCCAGCAGTGTGGTAGTCACCTATGGCTACACCTTC	NA	TRBJ1-2	few	TRBV2
CASSLTSDGPSSYNSPLHF	TGTGCCAGCAGCTTAACATCGGACGGCCCCAGCTCCTATAATTCACCCCTCCACTTT	NA	TRBJ1-6	few	TRBV7-3
CASSSTRGNEQFF	TGTGCCAGCAGCTCAACGAGGGGCAATGAGCAGTTCTTC	NA	TRBJ2-1	NA	TRBV7-2
CASKGRINTEAFF	TGTGCCAGCAAGGGACGGATCAACACTGAAGCTTTCTTT	NA	TRBJ1-1	many	TRBV6-5
CASSLGTGGRTYNEQFF	TGCGCCAGCAGCTTAGGGACAGGGGGCAGGACCTACAATGAGCAGTTCTTC	TRBD1	TRBJ2-1	NA	TRBV5-1
CASSLVGQPPNERFF	TGTGCCAGCAGCTTAGTGGGCCAACCGCCGAATGAGCGGTTCTTC	NA	TRBJ2-1	NA	TRBV11-1
CASSLGQSDTQYF	TGTGCCAGCAGCTTGGGCCAGTCAGATACACAGTATTTT	NA	TRBJ2-3	NA	TRBV5-5
CASSLGLAGSNEQFF	TGTGCCAGCAGCTTAGGTCTAGCGGGAAGTAATGAGCAGTTCTTC	TRBD2	TRBJ2-1	NA	TRBV7-2
CASSYSLQGATDTQYF	TGTGCCAGCAGTTACTCGTTGCAGGGCGCCACAGATACGCAGTATTTT	NA	TRBJ2-3	NA	TRBV6-5
CTSRGTGDSTGELFF	TGTACCAGCAGGGGGACAGGGGATAGCACCGGGGAGCTGTTTTTT	TRBD1	TRBJ2-2	NA	TRBV6-5
CAIRTDRQAYEQYF	TGTGCCATAAGAACCGACAGGCAAGCCTACGAGCAGTACTTC	NA	TRBJ2-7	few	TRBV2
CSARGGSGAFSYNEQFF	TGCAGTGCCAGAGGGGGTAGCGGGGCCTTCTCCTACAATGAGCAGTTCTTC	TRBD2	TRBJ2-1	once	TRBV20-1
CASSNSTGLAYTF	TGTGCCAGCAGCAACTCGACAGGATTAGCCTACACCTTC	NA	TRBJ1-2	few	TRBV7-9
CASSLAGGHSGETQYF	TGCGCCAGCAGCTTGGCGGGAGGCCATTCAGGGGAGACCCAGTACTTC	TRBD2	TRBJ2-5	NA	TRBV5-1